The rows below give T cell receptor beta chains drawn from one sample of a study of identifying expanded T cells in peripheral blood. Libraries were prepared by immunoSEQ multiplex PCR; TCRdb keeps only in-frame clonotypes and omits some of them. The sample comprises more than 70,000 clones, around 85% of which are singletons, and approximately 5.6% rests with the top ten. The material sequenced was blood. The receptors come from a person between 18 and 75 years old in good health. Both conserved end residues are part of each CDR3. The D gene is left open where the match is weak. The size field is filled for only some rows; it gives once, few, many or a size class.

cdr3_aa cdr3_nt j_call d_call clone_size v_call
CASSVGTSGYTDTQYF TGTGCCAGCAGTGTTGGGACTAGCGGATACACAGATACGCAGTATTTT TRBJ2-3 TRBD2 NA TRBV27
CASSGRFSYNEQFF TGTGCCAGCAGCGGCCGGTTCTCCTACAATGAGCAGTTCTTC TRBJ2-1 NA NA TRBV2
CASSQQGSKGYTF TGTGCCAGCAGTCAGCAGGGTTCGAAAGGCTACACCTTC TRBJ1-2 NA NA TRBV27
CSVRVRETQYF TGCAGTGTCAGAGTTCGGGAGACCCAGTACTTC TRBJ2-5 NA NA TRBV20-1
CASSWRTGIYYNEQFF TGTGCCAGCAGCTGGAGGACAGGGATCTACTACAATGAGCAGTTCTTC TRBJ2-1 TRBD1 NA TRBV5-4
CASSLESPLHF TGTGCCAGCAGCTTAGAATCACCCCTCCACTTT TRBJ1-6 NA NA TRBV11-2
CASSLNSLNEQYF TGTGCCAGCAGCTTAAACAGCCTGAACGAGCAGTACTTC TRBJ2-7 NA NA TRBV7-2
CASAQGDIYNSPLHF TGTGCCAGTGCTCAGGGGGACATCTATAATTCACCCCTCCACTTT TRBJ1-6 TRBD1 NA TRBV19
CAISESVGKLFF TGTGCCATCAGTGAGTCGGTGGGAAAACTGTTTTTT TRBJ1-4 NA NA TRBV10-3
CASSTTVQGKTQYF TGTGCCAGCAGTACCACCGTTCAGGGAAAGACCCAGTACTTC TRBJ2-5 NA once TRBV2
CASQTRGSPLHF TGTGCCAGCCAGACCCGGGGTTCACCCCTCCACTTT TRBJ1-6 NA few TRBV27
CASSSPQRTGLNGYTF TGTGCCAGCAGCTCTCCCCAAAGGACAGGACTAAATGGCTACACCTTC TRBJ1-2 TRBD1 NA TRBV11-2
CASTPAGGMFGYTF TGTGCCAGTACCCCGGCAGGGGGCATGTTTGGCTACACCTTC TRBJ1-2 TRBD1 NA TRBV19
CASSHRGRRGGPQETQYF TGTGCCAGCAGCCACAGGGGACGGCGCGGGGGACCCCAAGAGACCCAGTACTTC TRBJ2-5 NA NA TRBV14
CASSDGLSTDTQYF TGCGCCAGCAGTGATGGACTTAGCACAGATACGCAGTATTTT TRBJ2-3 NA NA TRBV10-1
CASSFGDMNTEAFF TGTGCCAGCAGCTTCGGGGACATGAACACTGAAGCTTTCTTT TRBJ1-1 NA NA TRBV5-4
CASSLNRDFYGYTF TGTGCCAGCAGCTTAAACAGGGACTTCTATGGCTACACCTTC TRBJ1-2 NA few TRBV5-4
CASTDRGLSTNEKLFF TGTGCCAGCACAGACAGGGGGCTGTCAACTAATGAAAAACTGTTTTTT TRBJ1-4 TRBD1 NA TRBV6-6
CASSPTGGNWDTQYF TGTGCCAGCAGTCCCACAGGGGGGAATTGGGATACGCAGTATTTT TRBJ2-3 TRBD1 NA TRBV6-6
CASSKGTGITDTQYF TGTGCCAGCAGCAAAGGGACAGGAATCACAGATACGCAGTATTTT TRBJ2-3 TRBD1 NA TRBV7-7
CASSWRASGGHGGELFF TGTGCCAGCAGCTGGCGGGCTAGCGGGGGGCACGGCGGGGAGCTGTTTTTT TRBJ2-2 TRBD2 NA TRBV7-2
CASGAIDMNTEAFF TGTGCCAGCGGTGCTATTGATATGAACACTGAAGCTTTCTTT TRBJ1-1 NA NA TRBV2
CASSPGTPEGQYF TGTGCCAGCAGCCCCGGGACTCCGGAGGGCCAGTACTTC TRBJ2-5 NA NA TRBV7-6
CASSLGGFPYNEQFF TGTGCCAGCAGCTTGGGGGGTTTCCCCTACAATGAGCAGTTCTTC TRBJ2-1 NA NA TRBV7-2
CASSLAGTIRNQPQHF TGTGCCAGCAGCTTAGCGGGAACCATCCGCAATCAGCCCCAGCATTTT TRBJ1-5 NA NA TRBV11-2
CASSEAGGYGYTF TGTGCCAGCAGTGAGGCAGGGGGGTATGGCTACACCTTC TRBJ1-2 TRBD1 NA TRBV6-4
CASSVQGASAGNTIYF TGTGCCAGCAGCGTACAGGGGGCTTCTGCTGGAAACACCATATATTTT TRBJ1-3 TRBD1 NA TRBV2
CASSQDAGSDAHTKGYTF TGCGCCAGCAGCCAAGACGCCGGGTCGGACGCCCACACCAAAGGCTACACCTTC TRBJ1-2 NA NA TRBV4-1
CASSPGGGEQYF TGTGCCAGCTCACCAGGGGGTGGCGAGCAGTACTTC TRBJ2-7 NA NA TRBV18
CASGPRDNYELFF TGTGCTAGTGGTCCCCGAGATAATTACGAGCTGTTTTTT TRBJ2-2 NA NA TRBV12-5
CATKSGTQNIQYF TGTGCCACCAAATCCGGGACACAAAACATTCAGTACTTC TRBJ2-4 NA NA TRBV19
CASSLGLGGKETQYF TGTGCCAGCAGCTTAGGACTCGGGGGGAAAGAGACCCAGTACTTC TRBJ2-5 TRBD2 once TRBV7-9
CASSTRQGNQPQHF TGTGCCAGCAGTACCCGACAGGGGAATCAGCCCCAGCATTTT TRBJ1-5 TRBD1 NA TRBV6-5
CASSATGQDNQPQHF TGTGCCAGCAGTGCAACCGGACAGGACAATCAGCCCCAGCATTTT TRBJ1-5 TRBD1 NA TRBV6-1
CASSSRPRLAGVYEQYF TGTGCCAGCAGCAGCAGACCCCGACTAGCGGGAGTATACGAGCAGTACTTC TRBJ2-7 TRBD2 NA TRBV7-9
CSDRNLLGYTF TGCAGCGACAGGAATCTGCTAGGCTACACCTTC TRBJ1-2 NA few TRBV29-1
CASSLQGSNREAFF TGTGCCAGCAGTTTACAGGGTTCAAATAGGGAAGCTTTCTTT TRBJ1-1 NA NA TRBV6-5
CASSLVVSGRTEAFF TGTGCCAGCAGCTTAGTCGTTTCAGGTCGCACTGAAGCTTTCTTT TRBJ1-1 NA once TRBV7-9
CASSLGLGGGRNEKLFF TGTGCCAGCAGCTTAGGACTTGGCGGGGGCCGAAATGAAAAACTGTTTTTT TRBJ1-4 NA NA TRBV7-9
CASSQDGWTEAFF TGCGCCAGCAGCCAAGACGGTTGGACTGAAGCTTTCTTT TRBJ1-1 NA NA TRBV5-1
CAWSVQANYGYTF TGTGCCTGGAGTGTACAGGCCAACTATGGCTACACCTTC TRBJ1-2 NA NA TRBV30
CASSLESWATSYEQYF TGTGCCAGCAGCTTGGAGTCGTGGGCAACCTCCTACGAGCAGTACTTC TRBJ2-7 NA NA TRBV5-6
CASSSDGRGDKLFF TGTGCCAGCAGCTCCGACGGCCGGGGGGACAAACTGTTTTTT TRBJ1-4 NA NA TRBV5-6
CASSIDRTGEVAFF TGTGCCAGTAGTATAGACCGAACCGGGGAGGTAGCTTTCTTT TRBJ1-1 NA NA TRBV19
CASSLEEQDRSYEQYF TGTGCCAGCAGCTTAGAGGAGCAGGACAGATCCTACGAGCAGTACTTC TRBJ2-7 NA NA TRBV11-2
CASSQQGFYGYTF TGTGCCAGCAGCCAGCAGGGATTCTATGGCTACACCTTC TRBJ1-2 NA NA TRBV13
CASSVTGASNQPQHF TGTGCCAGCAGCGTAACGGGGGCTAGCAATCAGCCCCAGCATTTT TRBJ1-5 NA NA TRBV9
CASSLDGVANYGYTF TGTGCCAGCAGCTTAGATGGGGTAGCTAACTATGGCTACACCTTC TRBJ1-2 NA NA TRBV7-8